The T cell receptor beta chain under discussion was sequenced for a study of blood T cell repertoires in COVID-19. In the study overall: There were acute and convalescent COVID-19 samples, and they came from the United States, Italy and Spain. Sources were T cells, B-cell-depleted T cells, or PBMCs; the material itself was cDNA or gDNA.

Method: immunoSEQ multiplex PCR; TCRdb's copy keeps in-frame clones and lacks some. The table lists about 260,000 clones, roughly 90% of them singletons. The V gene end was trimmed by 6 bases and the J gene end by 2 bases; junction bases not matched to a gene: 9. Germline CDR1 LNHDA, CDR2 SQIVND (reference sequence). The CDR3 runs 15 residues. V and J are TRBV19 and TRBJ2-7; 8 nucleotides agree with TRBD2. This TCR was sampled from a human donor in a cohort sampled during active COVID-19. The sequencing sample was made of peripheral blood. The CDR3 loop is CASRPNSGDPYEQYF. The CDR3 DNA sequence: TGTGCCAGTAGACCGAATAGCGGGGATCCCTACGAGCAGTACTTC. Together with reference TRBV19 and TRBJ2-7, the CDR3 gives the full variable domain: DGGITQSPKYLFRKEGQNVTLSCEQNLNHDAMYWYRQDPGQGLRLIYYSQIVNDFQKGDIAEGYSVSREKKESFPLTVTSAQKNPTAFYLCASRPNSGDPYEQYFGPGTRLTVT.